The source of this T cell receptor (beta chain) is a study of blood T cell repertoires in COVID-19. Study at large: Collection of acute and convalescent COVID-19 samples took place in the United States, Italy and Spain. Sources were T cells, B-cell-depleted T cells, or PBMCs; the material itself was cDNA or gDNA.

Source study methods: The authors estimated nucleated cell counts from reference gene primer amplification. Sequencing used immunoSEQ multiplex PCR; TCRdb keeps in-frame clones, though not all of them. The V and J calls and clone size come from that table; D and trimming were worked out from the DNA. The data show 210,000 or so clones, approximately 78% seen once. V was clipped by 1 base and J by 0 bases; unmatched bases: 3. The germline V gene has CDR1 SGHTA and CDR2 FQGNSA. The CDR3 loop spans 16 amino acids. This sequence originates from a middle-aged woman with acute or convalescent COVID-19. The sample was peripheral blood. The chain carries TRBV7-2 and TRBJ2-1; 7 nucleotides agree with TRBD2. The CDR3 nucleotides read TGTGCCAGCAGCTTAGGTAGCGGGTACTCCTACAATGAGCAGTTCTTC. Translation gives CASSLGSGYSYNEQFF. The complete variable domain, with remaining parts taken from reference TRBV7-2 and TRBJ2-1, reads GAGVSQSPSNKVTEKGKDVELRCDPISGHTALYWYRQSLGQGLEFLIYFQGNSAPDKSGLPSDRFSAERTGGSVSTLTIQRTQQEDSAVYLCASSLGSGYSYNEQFFGPGTRLTVL.